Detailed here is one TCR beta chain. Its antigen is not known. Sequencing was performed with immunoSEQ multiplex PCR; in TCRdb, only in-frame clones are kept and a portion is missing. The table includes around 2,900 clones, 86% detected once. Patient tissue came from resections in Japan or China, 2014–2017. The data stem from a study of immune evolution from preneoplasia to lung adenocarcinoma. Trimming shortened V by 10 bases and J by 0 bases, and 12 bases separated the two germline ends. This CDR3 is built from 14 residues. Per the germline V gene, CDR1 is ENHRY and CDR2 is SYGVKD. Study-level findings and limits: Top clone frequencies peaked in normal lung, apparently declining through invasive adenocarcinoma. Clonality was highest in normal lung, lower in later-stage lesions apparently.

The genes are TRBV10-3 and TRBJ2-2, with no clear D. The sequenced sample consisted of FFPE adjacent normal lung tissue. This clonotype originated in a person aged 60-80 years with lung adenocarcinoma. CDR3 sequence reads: CATQLATNTGELFF. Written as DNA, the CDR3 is TGTGCCACACAACTTGCCACGAACACCGGGGAGCTGTTTTTT.